Listed below are T cell receptor beta chains from one sample, sequenced in a study of sequential checkpoint blockade in melanoma. Clones were sequenced by immunoSEQ multiplex PCR, and TCRdb holds only the in-frame ones, with some missing. The repertoire holds 35,000 to 40,000 clones, with roughly a third as singletons. Sequencing used tumor tissue (inferred from file names), obtained from a patient given nivolumab and ipilimumab in sequence. These receptors were taken from a human donor with melanoma. CDR3s include the opening cysteine and the closing phenylalanine or tryptophan. Each record gives: CDR3 length, J gene, clone size, D gene, V gene, CDR3 DNA, CDR3 protein. A D gene is named only where the DNA matches it firmly. Size tells how often a clone was seen (once, few, many) or the class of an expanded clone, and some rows leave it out.

12 TRBJ2-5 . . TRBV6-8 TGTGCCAGCAGTTCAAGGGCCGAGACCCAGTACTTC CASSSRAETQYF
13 TRBJ1-1 . . TRBV19 TGTGCCAGTAGTATCCCCGGACAGACTCGGGCTTTCTTT CASSIPGQTRAFF
13 TRBJ2-2 . . TRBV29-1 TGCAGCGTTGGGAGGGGGAACACCGGGGAGCTGTTTTTT CSVGRGNTGELFF
15 TRBJ2-1 . . TRBV5-1 TGCGCCAGCAGCTTGGCGGGACCCAGATACAATGAGCAGTTCTTC CASSLAGPRYNEQFF
14 TRBJ2-2 few . TRBV18 TGTGCCAGCTCGCCATCTATCGTACCCGGGGAGCTGTTTTTT CASSPSIVPGELFF
15 TRBJ2-7 . TRBD1 TRBV19 TGTGCCAGTAGTAACTCCGGGACAGGGGCCGGCGAGCAGTACTTC CASSNSGTGAGEQYF
17 TRBJ2-6 few . TRBV4-1 TGCGCCAGCAGCCAAGCGGAGGCCAGGACTGGGGCCAACGTCCTGACTTTC CASSQAEARTGANVLTF
15 TRBJ2-5 . . TRBV30 TGTGCCTGCCACCCCAGGGGGGGGAGACAAGAGACCCAGTACTTC CACHPRGGRQETQYF
16 TRBJ2-7 few TRBD1 TRBV6-8 TGTGCCAGCAGTTATTCCCGGGACAGGGGCTCCTACGAGCAGTACTTC CASSYSRDRGSYEQYF
15 TRBJ2-3 . . TRBV5-1 TGCGCCAGCAGCCCAGGGGACTCGCCCGCAGATACGCAGTATTTT CASSPGDSPADTQYF
13 TRBJ1-1 . TRBD1 TRBV6-8 TGTGCCAGTATACAGGGGGGGTACACTGAAGCTTTCTTT CASIQGGYTEAFF
15 TRBJ1-1 . TRBD1 TRBV18 TGTGCCAGCTCACAAACCCTCACAGGGGCCCCTGAAGCTTTCTTT CASSQTLTGAPEAFF
16 TRBJ1-1 . . TRBV6-8 TGTGCCAGCAGTTACTCGATGTTGGGGCGGGGCTCTGAAGCTTTCTTT CASSYSMLGRGSEAFF
15 TRBJ2-7 . . TRBV6-8 TGTGCCAGCAAACGGACCCTACGGGGCCCCTACGAGCAGTACTTC CASKRTLRGPYEQYF
13 TRBJ2-1 few . TRBV7-4 TGTGCCAGCAGCACGGACAGCTACAATGAGCAGTTCTTC CASSTDSYNEQFF
14 TRBJ1-4 . TRBD1 TRBV5-1 TGCGCCAGCACCCCTGGGACAGGGAACGAAAAACTGTTTTTT CASTPGTGNEKLFF
16 TRBJ2-7 . . TRBV6-8 TGTGCCAGCAGTTACTATTCCCGGGACACCCTCTACGAGCAGTACTTC CASSYYSRDTLYEQYF
15 TRBJ2-1 . . TRBV9 TGTGCCAGCGCCCTACGGGACACATCATTATATGAGCAGTTCTTC CASALRDTSLYEQFF
14 TRBJ1-1 . TRBD1 TRBV27 TGTGCCAGCAGTTTTGGGGACAGGAACACTGAAGCTTTCTTT CASSFGDRNTEAFF
12 TRBJ1-2 . . TRBV19 TGTGCCAGTAGTACTGTTAACTATGGCTACACCTTC CASSTVNYGYTF
13 TRBJ2-5 few . TRBV7-1 TGTGCCAGCACATTAGGGGGTCAAGAGACCCAGTACTTC CASTLGGQETQYF
13 TRBJ1-2 few . TRBV4-1 TGCGCCAGCAGCCCTATTGGTGACTATGGCTACACCTTC CASSPIGDYGYTF
16 TRBJ2-2 few . TRBV2 TGTGCCAGCAGATCGGGGCTTCTTTTGAACACCGGGGAGCTGTTTTTT CASRSGLLLNTGELFF
18 TRBJ2-3 . . TRBV28 TGTGCCAGCAGTTTGCCCCTATTACAGGGCCCTGGCACAGATACGCAGTATTTT CASSLPLLQGPGTDTQYF
14 TRBJ2-5 . . TRBV6-8 TGTGCCAGCAGCCATGGAGGGGGCCGGGAGACCCAGTACTTC CASSHGGGRETQYF
18 TRBJ2-5 few TRBD2 TRBV9 TGTGCCAGCAGCGTAGGCCCCAGCAGCGGGGGGAGGGGAGAGACCCAGTACTTC CASSVGPSSGGRGETQYF
15 TRBJ1-5 few . TRBV7-6 TGTGCCAGCAGCCCGTCTGCAGGGAGCAATCAGCCCCAGCATTTT CASSPSAGSNQPQHF
13 TRBJ2-1 . TRBD2 TRBV2 TGTGCCAGCTCCGGGACTAGCCACAATGAGCAGTTCTTC CASSGTSHNEQFF